The 29 T cell receptor beta chains presented below share a single source sample, sequenced in a study of shared clonotypes between healthy human individuals. The protocol was immunoSEQ multiplex PCR, while the TCRdb copy is restricted to in-frame clones and leaves out a portion. The sample has some 2 million clones, 85% to 95% seen once; the top ten hold roughly 0.13%. The source material was naive CD4+ T cells sorted from blood. Subset described: CD45RA+ positively selected. These receptors were obtained from a man between 18 and 29 years old in good health.

The chain carries TRBV5-1 and TRBJ2-4; possible D gene TRBD2, 5 bases. The CDR3 sequence is 14 residues long. CDR1 and CDR2 from the germline V gene are SGHRS and YFSETQ. Deletions cut 9 bases from V and 3 bases from J, with 16 bases between. This CDR3 is CATSPGVDKNIQYF. CDR3 DNA sequence: TGCGCCACCTCTCCCGGGGTCGACAAAAACATTCAGTACTTC.

This clone occurred many times. J is TRBJ2-7 and V is TRBV6-6; weak D call: TRBD1 (6 bases). CDR3 size: 14 residues. The V end was cut by 4 bases, the J end by 2 bases, with 12 bases between. Germline V lookup: CDR1 MNHNY, CDR2 SVGAGI (reference sequence). The chain's CDR3 is CASSFQGNTYEQYF. The CDR3 nucleotides are TGTGCCAGCAGTTTTCAGGGGAATACCTACGAGCAGTACTTC.

Points on this clone: The same CDR3 is also encoded by other DNA sequences in this sample. This rearrangement joins TRBV2 to TRBJ2-7, with D perhaps being TRBD1 or TRBD2 (7 bases each). With 2 bases removed from V and 2 bases from J, the gap between germline ends came to 10 bases. The CDR3 loop spans 14 amino acids. The germline V gene encodes CDR1 SNHLY and CDR2 FYNNEI. This chain's CDR3 is CASSEQGGTYEQYF. The DNA for the CDR3 is TGTGCCAGCAGTGAACAGGGGGGGACCTACGAGCAGTACTTC.

The chain carries TRBV10-3 and TRBJ2-2; TRBD1 agrees at 7 bases. The CDR3 has 17 amino acids. The J segment lost 0 bases and the V segment lost 3 bases, leaving 7 bases of the junction unmatched. Germline-derived CDR1 and CDR2 are ENHRY and SYGVKD. For the CDR3, the DNA is TGTGCCATCAGTGATTTAATAGGACAGGCGAACACCGGGGAGCTGTTTTTT. It codes for CAISDLIGQANTGELFF.

The chain carries TRBV12-5 and TRBJ2-3, with D perhaps matching TRBD1 or TRBD2 (5 bases each). CDR1 is LGHNT, CDR2 FRNRAP, per germline. The germline V and J ends were trimmed by 3 bases and 0 bases, with 13 bases remaining between them. The CDR3 is 16 amino acids. CDR3 coding DNA: TGTGCTAGTGGTTTTACTATGGGACGGAGCACAGATACGCAGTATTTT. This sequence encodes CASGFTMGRSTDTQYF.

CDR3 loop: CASSAIGLASPLGTGELFF. Written as DNA, the CDR3 is TGTGCCAGCAGTGCCATAGGACTAGCTAGTCCTCTGGGCACCGGGGAGCTGTTTTTT. V gene TRBV27 combines with J gene TRBJ2-2; 8 nucleotides line up with TRBD2. V trimming: 5 bases; J trimming: 4 bases; junction bases outside the gene matches: 18. There are 19 residues in the CDR3. From germline, CDR1 is MNHEY and CDR2 SMNVEV (reference sequence).

The chain employs TRBV2 and TRBJ1-2, with no clear D. This CDR3 spans 14 amino acids. Per the germline V gene, CDR1 is SNHLY and CDR2 is FYNNEI. Trimming pared 2 bases from V and 3 bases from J, leaving 10 bases between. CDR3 residues: CASSELTKYYGYTF. CDR3 DNA sequence: TGTGCCAGCAGTGAACTAACGAAATACTATGGCTACACCTTC.

V usage is TRBV2 and J usage is TRBJ2-2; no clear D. This CDR3 comprises 11 residues. Trimming took off 8 bases at V and 5 bases at J, with 6 bases between the two ends. Germline V gene lookup returns CDR1 SNHLY and CDR2 FYNNEI. CDR3 protein: CASEATGELFF. The CDR3 DNA reads as TGTGCCAGCGAAGCGACCGGGGAGCTGTTTTTT.

The gene calls are TRBV4-1 and TRBJ1-1; 8 positions agree with TRBD1. Trimming cost V 1 base and J 7 bases; bases outside gene matches: 11. The CDR3 is made up of 16 amino acids. CDR1 is MGHRA, CDR2 YSYEKL, per germline. The CDR3 loop is CASSQGADRGLFEAFF. CDR3 DNA: TGCGCCAGCAGCCAAGGAGCTGACAGGGGCCTCTTTGAAGCTTTCTTT.

The V and J genes are TRBV4-1 and TRBJ1-4; D remains ambiguous. Per germline, CDR1 MGHRA and CDR2 YSYEKL. The length of the CDR3 is 14 residues. Trimming removed 1 base from V and 10 bases from J, with 13 bases in between. CDR3 in amino acids: CASSQAGEWGKLFF. The CDR3 coding sequence is TGCGCCAGCAGCCAAGCCGGGGAGTGGGGAAAACTGTTTTTT.

With respect to this clone: This same CDR3 is encoded by further DNA sequences in the sample. In nucleotides, the CDR3 is TGTGCCAGCAGCTTAGCTGGGACAATCTCCTACGAGCAGTACTTC. Residues: CASSLAGTISYEQYF. The chain has TRBV7-2 and TRBJ2-7, with D maybe TRBD1 (6 bases). V dropped 0 bases and J dropped 0 bases, with 9 bases sitting between them. This CDR3 comprises 15 residues. Per germline, CDR1 SGHTA and CDR2 FQGNSA.

V usage is TRBV19 and J usage is TRBJ2-7; the match to TRBD1 covers 9 bases. The CDR3 has 15 residues. Unmatched junction bases numbered 7, after V lost 6 bases and J lost 1 base. Per the germline V gene, CDR1 is LNHDA and CDR2 is SQIVND (reference sequence). CDR3 in amino acids: CASSAYGTGSYEQYF. CDR3 sequence (DNA): TGTGCCAGTAGCGCCTATGGGACAGGGTCCTACGAGCAGTACTTC.

This clone was seen a few times. The V gene is TRBV10-3, the J gene TRBJ1-5; D not resolved. Per the germline V gene, CDR1 is ENHRY and CDR2 is SYGVKD. The CDR3 contains 13 residues. V was cut by 6 bases and J by 11 bases, with 17 bases left in between. This CDR3 reads CAISDIPVRAQHF. In DNA, the CDR3 is TGTGCCATCAGCGATATACCTGTTCGGGCCCAGCATTTT.

This sequence joins TRBV7-2 and TRBJ1-2, with 9 bases aligning to TRBD1. The CDR3 is made up of 18 amino acids. Germline V gene sequence: CDR1 SGHTA, CDR2 FQGNSA. V lost 0 bases to trimming and J lost 4 bases; unmatched junction nucleotides: 12. CDR3 sequence reads: CASSLASTGGYPSYGYTF. The CDR3 coding sequence is TGTGCCAGCAGCTTAGCATCAACAGGGGGCTACCCCTCCTATGGCTACACCTTC.

This clone was recorded once. The chain employs TRBV30 and TRBJ2-5; TRBD1 or TRBD2 may be the D gene (5 bases each). The CDR3 loop spans 13 amino acids. Trimming pared 5 bases from V and 2 bases from J, leaving 12 bases between. Germline V gene sequence: CDR1 GTSNPN, CDR2 SVGIG (reference sequence). The CDR3 DNA reads as TGTGCCTGGGCCCGGGACCATCAAGAGACCCAGTACTTC. Protein product: CAWARDHQETQYF.

This chain connects TRBV6-6 to TRBJ2-5; 9 bases match TRBD1. This CDR3 is built from 15 residues. J gave up 2 bases and V 6 bases, and 7 bases lay outside the gene matches. Germline lookup yields CDR1 MNHNY and CDR2 SVGAGI (reference sequence). The CDR3: CASRPRDRAQETQYF. As DNA, the CDR3 is TGTGCCAGCAGACCCCGGGACAGGGCACAAGAGACCCAGTACTTC.

The gene calls are TRBV7-2 and TRBJ2-6; tentatively, D is TRBD1 (5 bases). Germline V CDR1 and CDR2: SGHTA, FQGNSA. This CDR3 has 17 residues. The V and J ends lost 5 bases and 0 bases respectively, with 14 bases between them. Here the CDR3 DNA reads TGTGCCAGCAGCCCACGACAGTTCAGCTCTGGGGCCAACGTCCTGACTTTC. It encodes CASSPRQFSSGANVLTF.

With respect to this clone: The sample contains more than one DNA sequence encoding this CDR3. The chain links TRBV12-5 to TRBJ2-1; no reliable D call. V lost 6 bases and J 0 bases, leaving 12 bases between the germline ends. CDR3 length: 15 amino acids. In germline, CDR1 is LGHNT, CDR2 FRNRAP. The CDR3 protein is CASGTGLSSYNEQFF. In nucleotides, the CDR3 is TGTGCTAGTGGCACGGGCCTTAGCTCCTACAATGAGCAGTTCTTC.

The chain uses TRBV5-1 and TRBJ2-2, with 9 bases fitting TRBD1. There are 16 residues in the CDR3. J was trimmed by 2 bases and V by 3 bases; bases with no gene match: 5. Germline CDR1 and CDR2: SGHRS and YFSETQ. CDR3 sequence (DNA): TGCGCCAGCAGCTCCCGGGACAGGGATAACACCGGGGAGCTGTTTTTT. Translating it yields CASSSRDRDNTGELFF.

J is TRBJ2-7 and V is TRBV6-1; a weak D match, TRBD1 (6 bases). Germline CDR1 reads MNHNS; CDR2 reads SASEGT. V shed 10 bases and J shed 2 bases, with 12 bases lying between them. This CDR3 is 12 amino acids long. CDR3 nucleotide sequence: TGTGCCACCGGGACACACACCTACGAGCAGTACTTC. It encodes CATGTHTYEQYF.

The chain uses TRBV6-5 and TRBJ2-1, with 10 nucleotides matching TRBD2. CDR3 length equals 16 residues. Trimming cost V 0 bases and J 5 bases; bases outside gene matches: 4. CDR1 is MNHEY and CDR2 is SVGAGI in the germline V gene. The CDR3 region is CASSYSRLAGNNEQFF. CDR3 nucleotide sequence: TGTGCCAGCAGTTACTCGCGACTAGCGGGTAACAATGAGCAGTTCTTC.

The chain has TRBV7-2 and TRBJ1-1, with 7 bases that match TRBD1. V lost 7 bases and J lost 0; bases outside the gene matches: 8. The CDR3 loop spans 15 amino acids. The germline CDR1 and CDR2 sequences are SGHTA and FQGNSA. CDR3 nucleotides: TGTGCCAGCACCCCGCAGGGGGGGGTGAACACTGAAGCTTTCTTT. This codes for CASTPQGGVNTEAFF.

The chain joins TRBV4-3 to TRBJ2-5; 7 nucleotides agree with TRBD2. The CDR3 totals 15 residues. The V and J ends lost 4 bases and 1 base, in that order; junction bases with no gene match: 6. Germline loops: CDR1 LGHNA, CDR2 YSLEER. The CDR3 loop reads CASSRGGSTQETQYF. DNA for the CDR3: TGCGCCAGCAGCCGCGGCGGGAGCACCCAAGAGACCCAGTACTTC.

This chain links TRBV7-9 with TRBJ2-7, with 9 bases identical to TRBD2. The germline V gene encodes CDR1 SEHNR and CDR2 FQNEAQ (reference sequence). The CDR3 length is 15 residues. Losses at the gene ends were 1 base for V and 5 bases for J; bases not matched to a gene: 6. In DNA form, the CDR3 reads TGTGCCAGCAGCTTAGTTGCGGGAGGGCCGGACGAGCAGTACTTC. As protein: CASSLVAGGPDEQYF.

V is TRBV28 and J is TRBJ2-7; tentatively, D is TRBD1 or TRBD2 (6 bases each). CDR1 is MDHEN, CDR2 SYDVKM, per germline. There are 15 residues in the CDR3. Trimming cost V 4 bases and J 2 bases, with 15 bases left between them. This chain's CDR3 is CASSSPGAEAYEQYF. The CDR3 DNA sequence: TGTGCCAGCAGTTCCCCGGGGGCAGAGGCCTACGAGCAGTACTTC.

J is TRBJ2-3 and V is TRBV14; TRBD2 aligns across 10 bases. This CDR3 spans 14 amino acids. The V segment lost 1 base and the J segment 7 bases; nucleotides outside the gene matches: 2. From germline, CDR1 is SGHDN and CDR2 FVKESK. CDR3 sequence: CASSQGSGRYTQYF. The CDR3 nucleotides read TGTGCCAGCAGCCAAGGTAGCGGGAGGTATACGCAGTATTTT.

The chain combines TRBV10-3 with TRBJ1-1, with TRBD1 matching over 9 bases. The CDR3 runs to 14 residues. J was trimmed by 4 bases and V by 5 bases; bases with no gene match: 5. Germline-derived CDR1 and CDR2 are ENHRY and SYGVKD. The CDR3 protein is CAISPGQGITEAFF. The CDR3 bases are TGTGCCATCAGTCCGGGACAGGGAATCACTGAAGCTTTCTTT.

The chain carries TRBV7-2 and TRBJ2-5; perhaps TRBD2 as D (5 bases). The V end was cut by 6 bases, the J end by 2 bases, with 13 bases between. The CDR3 sequence is 14 residues long. The germline gives CDR1 SGHTA, CDR2 FQGNSA. The CDR3 loop reads CASRPTRAQETQYF. For the CDR3, the DNA is TGTGCCAGCAGACCAACTAGAGCTCAAGAGACCCAGTACTTC.

The gene calls are TRBV13 and TRBJ1-1; the D gene is possibly TRBD1 (6 bases). V lost 5 bases to trimming and J lost 7 bases, with 20 bases between them. The length of the CDR3 is 15 residues. Germline loops: CDR1 PRHDT, CDR2 FYEKMQ (reference sequence). CDR3 nucleotides: TGTGCCAGCAGCGGAAGACAGGCGGGGATCAGTGAAGCTTTCTTT. It encodes CASSGRQAGISEAFF.